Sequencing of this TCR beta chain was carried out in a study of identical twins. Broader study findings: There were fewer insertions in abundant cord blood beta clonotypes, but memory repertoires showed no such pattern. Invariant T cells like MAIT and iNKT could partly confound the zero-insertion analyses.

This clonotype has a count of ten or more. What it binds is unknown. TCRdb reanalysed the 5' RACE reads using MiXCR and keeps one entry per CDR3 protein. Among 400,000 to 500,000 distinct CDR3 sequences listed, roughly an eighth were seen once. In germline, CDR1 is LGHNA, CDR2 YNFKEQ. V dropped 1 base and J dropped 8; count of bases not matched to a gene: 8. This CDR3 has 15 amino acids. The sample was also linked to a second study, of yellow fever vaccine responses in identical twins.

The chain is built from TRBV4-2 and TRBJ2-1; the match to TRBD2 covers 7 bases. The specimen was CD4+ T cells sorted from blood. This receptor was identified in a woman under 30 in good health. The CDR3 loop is CASSQVGTTEHEQFF. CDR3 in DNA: TGTGCCAGCAGCCAAGTGGGGACTACAGAACATGAGCAGTTCTTC.